The clone carrying this TCR beta chain has a count of ten or more. The antigen is undetermined. Via MiXCR, TCRdb re-called the 5' RACE reads, giving one row per CDR3 protein. Here the sample spans approximately 700,000 distinct CDR3 sequences, roughly 6.2% being singletons. CDR1 is MNHEY, CDR2 SMNVEV, per germline (reference sequence). The CDR3 consists of 16 residues. V was cut by 1 base and J by 2 bases, with 15 bases left in between. This record belongs to a study of identical twins. Whole-study results and caveats: Where out-of-frame alpha sequences were twin-shared, they showed excess low generation probability. Where beta out-of-frame sequences were concerned, excess twin sharing was weaker.

Sequencing was performed on naive T cells sorted from blood. This chain links TRBV27 with TRBJ2-7; no definite D call. This clonotype was obtained from a man between 18 and 35 years old in good health. The CDR3 nucleotides are TGTGCCAGCAGTTTATTACTCTCCCTAGGCCCCTACGAGCAGTACTTC. Translation gives CASSLLLSLGPYEQYF.